This TCR beta chain was documented in a study of graft-versus-host responses after intestinal transplantation. Study summary: Multivisceral, liver-intestinal, or isolated intestinal transplants were received by the recipients. Each patient got anti-thymocyte globulin induction, then tacrolimus and steroids for around 3 years. The study, taken as a whole, reports: Some GvH clones were seen earlier in gut or blood, suggesting intestinal origin.

The V gene lost 2 bases and the J gene lost 7 bases, with 8 bases spanning the gap. CDR3 length: 13 amino acids. The V gene's germline CDR1 is KGHSH and CDR2 LQKENI. Repertoires were generated with immunoSEQ multiplex PCR, while TCRdb's copy carries only in-frame clones and drops some. The sample consists of 65,000 to 90,000 clones, approximately 88% of them appearing once. This clone turned up a few times. Its specificity is not known. This specimen was unstimulated CD8+ T cells sorted from spleen or lymph node cells, taken before intestinal transplant. The gene calls are TRBV18 and TRBJ1-4; D is uncertain. The sequence was obtained from a human donor who received an intestinal transplant. CDR3 nucleotide sequence: TGTGCCAGCTCACCATTCCCCTCTGAAAAACTGTTTTTT. It yields the protein CASSPFPSEKLFF. The entire variable domain, with the rest obtained from reference TRBV18 and TRBJ1-4, is as follows: NAGVMQNPRHLVRRRGQEARLRCSPMKGHSHVYWYRQLPEEGLKFMVYLQKENIIDESGMPKERFSAEFPKEGPSILRIQQVVRGDSAAYFCASSPFPSEKLFFGSGTQLSVL.